The 12 T cell receptor beta chains below all came from one sample that was sequenced in a study of immune characterization of retroperitoneal liposarcoma. MiXCR, applied by TCRdb to the PCR reads, yields one record per CDR3 protein. The table lists about 9,600 distinct CDR3 sequences, 25% to 30% of them singletons. Sequenced: tumor tissue. All receptors come from a male donor with retroperitoneal liposarcoma.

The V gene is TRBV6-6, the J gene TRBJ2-5; TRBD1 might be the D (6 bases). Deletions cut 0 bases from V and 5 bases from J, with 13 bases between. Per germline, CDR1 MNHNY and CDR2 SVGAGI (reference sequence). This CDR3 has 15 residues. CDR3 coding DNA: TGTGCCAGCAGTTACTCGAGACAGGCTGCGGAGACCCAGTACTTC. Translation: CASSYSRQAAETQYF.

This clonotype counts as medium-sized. The chain uses TRBV7-2 and TRBJ1-4; weak D call: TRBD1 (5 bases). This CDR3 spans 14 amino acids. The germline V gene encodes CDR1 SGHTA and CDR2 FQGNSA. Trimming removed 2 bases from V and 8 bases from J, with 12 bases in between. The CDR3 DNA reads as TGTGCCAGCAGCTTAAACCAGGGCTCGGAAAAACTGTTTTTT. Amino acid sequence: CASSLNQGSEKLFF.

This clonotype is termed medium-sized. V and J are TRBV7-2 and TRBJ2-1, with 10 nucleotides matching TRBD2. The J call may be wrong; the DNA end is better matched by TRBJ2-7. Germline loops: CDR1 SGHTA, CDR2 FQGNSA. CDR3 length: 17 residues. The CDR3 DNA follows: TGTGCCAGCAGCTTAGCCCCAACTAGCGGGAAAGGGAATGAGCAGTACTTC. Translating gives CASSLAPTSGKGNEQYF.

This clonotype was seen ten or more times. The J gene is TRBJ1-2, the V gene TRBV6-6, with a possible D match to TRBD1 (5 bases). This CDR3 region has 15 residues. Trimming removed 0 bases at V and 4 bases at J, with 12 bases between. Germline CDR1 reads MNHNY; CDR2 reads SVGAGI (reference sequence). CDR3 sequence reads: CASSYSLRGLYGYTF. The CDR3, as DNA: TGTGCCAGCAGTTACTCGCTCCGGGGCCTCTATGGCTACACCTTC.

This sequence joins TRBV6-1 and TRBJ1-2, with TRBD1 matching over 7 bases. J was trimmed by 2 bases and V by 5 bases; bases with no gene match: 8. This CDR3 contains 15 residues. Germline CDR1 is MNHNS and CDR2 is SASEGT. The CDR3 bases are TGTGCCAGCAGTCCCGGGACAGCCAACAACTATGGCTACACCTTC. Its protein product is CASSPGTANNYGYTF.

The chain is built from TRBV27 and TRBJ2-1; tentative D call: TRBD2 (6 bases). Trimming left V 4 bases short and J 15 bases short, with 13 bases between. The CDR3 has 11 residues. Germline-derived CDR1 and CDR2 are MNHEY and SMNVEV (reference sequence). The DNA of the CDR3 is TGTGCCAGCAGTTCGTCGGGACTTCTGTTCTTC. Amino acid sequence: CASSSSGLLFF.

The chain recombines TRBV12-3 or TRBV12-4 with TRBJ2-5, with D hard to call. The CDR3 is 13 amino acids. V lost 1 base and J 11 bases, leaving 14 bases between the germline ends. CDR3 nucleotide sequence: TGTGCCAGCAGTTTAGAGTTAGGAGCTGAGCAGTACTTC. Protein sequence: CASSLELGAEQYF.

This clonotype is termed medium-sized. This chain joins TRBV12-3 or TRBV12-4 and TRBJ1-6, with no clear D. The germline V and J ends were trimmed by 5 bases and 10 bases, with 12 bases remaining between them. CDR3 length: 13 residues. In DNA, the CDR3 is TGTGCCAGCAGTCCTGGAGAGGAATCACCCCTCCACTTT. Protein: CASSPGEESPLHF.

The rearrangement joins TRBV6-1 to TRBJ2-1; 12 bases align to TRBD1. Germline CDR1 is MNHNS and CDR2 is SASEGT. V lost 4 bases, J lost 10 bases, and 8 bases stayed unmatched. The CDR3 contains 15 residues. The CDR3 region has the DNA TGTGCCAGCAGTGTAAGGGACAGGGGGCAATACGAGCAGTTCTTC. Protein product: CASSVRDRGQYEQFF.

For this clonotype: A single base separates this from a much larger clone, so it may be a read error. DNA of the CDR3: TGTGCCAGCAGTTATCAGGGATGGAGCACAGATACGCTGTATTTT. Amino acid sequence: CASSYQGWSTDTLYF. The chain combines TRBV6-1 with TRBJ2-3; tentatively, D is TRBD1 (5 bases). The CDR3 has 15 residues. CDR1 and CDR2 from the germline V gene are MNHNS and SASEGT.

The gene calls are TRBV10-3 and TRBJ2-5; 7 bases are shared with TRBD1. The J call may be wrong; the DNA end is better matched by TRBJ2-7. The CDR3 is 12 amino acids. Looked up from germline, CDR1 is ENHRY and CDR2 is SYGVKD. The CDR3 bases are TGTGCCATCAGGGGGACAGACTACGAGCAGTACTTC. Protein sequence: CAIRGTDYEQYF.

This clonotype was seen just once. The J gene is TRBJ2-5, the V gene TRBV6-1, with 13 bases lining up with TRBD2. The J call may not be correct, given that the DNA end is closer to TRBJ2-1. CDR3 length equals 15 residues. Germline lookup yields CDR1 MNHNS and CDR2 SASEGT. This CDR3 is CASSEWTSGGNEQFF. The CDR3 DNA is TGTGCCAGCAGTGAATGGACTAGCGGGGGAAATGAGCAGTTCTTC.